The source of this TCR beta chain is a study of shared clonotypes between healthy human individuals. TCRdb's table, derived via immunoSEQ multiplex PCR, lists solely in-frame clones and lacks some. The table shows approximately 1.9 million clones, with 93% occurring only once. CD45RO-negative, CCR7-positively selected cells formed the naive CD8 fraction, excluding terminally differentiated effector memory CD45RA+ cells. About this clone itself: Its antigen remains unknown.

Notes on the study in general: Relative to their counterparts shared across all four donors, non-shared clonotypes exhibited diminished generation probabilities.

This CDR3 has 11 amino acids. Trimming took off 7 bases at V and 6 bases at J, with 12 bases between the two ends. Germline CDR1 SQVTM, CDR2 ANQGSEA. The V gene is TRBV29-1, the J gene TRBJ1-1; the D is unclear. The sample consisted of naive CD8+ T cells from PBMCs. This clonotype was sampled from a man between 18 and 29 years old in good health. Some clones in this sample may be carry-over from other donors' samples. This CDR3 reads CSGRLGPEAFF. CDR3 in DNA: TGCAGCGGGAGATTGGGCCCTGAAGCTTTCTTT.